A selection of T cell receptor beta chains follows, all from one sample in a study of shared clonotypes between healthy human individuals. Some clones are missing from TCRdb's copy, which holds only in-frame ones; the method was immunoSEQ multiplex PCR. Among about 2.3 million clones listed, more than 80% were seen once. The sample consisted of naive CD4+ T cells from PBMCs. These receptors originate from a man younger than 35 in good health. Some clones in this sample may be carry-over from other donors' samples. The CDR3 runs from the conserved cysteine through the conserved F or W. Each record gives: V gene, CDR3 protein.

TRBV6-5	CASSYSGLVWEGEQYF
TRBV28	CASRWGGRPQHF
TRBV6-5	CASSYRGRGQETQYF
TRBV28	CASGLEGANTEAFF
TRBV28	CASSRDFPQTDTQYF
TRBV5-8	CASSFDSRGTQYF
TRBV2	CASRRAGQPQHF
TRBV11-3	CASSHPSADTQYF
TRBV5-4	CASSSGGITDTQYF
TRBV4-1	CASTSREGLRDQPQHF
TRBV19	CASGPGQAIYEQYF
TRBV10-1	CASSEQRSTDTQYF
TRBV28	CASGMLVGHYEQYF
TRBV20-1	CSARSGLEAFF
TRBV6-5	CASSPPPGQYF
TRBV18	CASSRTSGRLGDTQYF
TRBV4-1	CASSQKGQSFSGNTIYF
TRBV6-6	CASSYRGAIYEQYF
TRBV5-8	CASSLTGGRRFREQYF
TRBV18	CASSSASPEKLFF
TRBV11-3	CASSAARGWTDTQYF
TRBV6-5	CASSYSGGRSPYEQYF
TRBV7-2	CASSLVGELFF
TRBV2	CASSVRGREIANEQFF
TRBV6-6	CASNAVGGYGNQPQHF
TRBV7-9	CASSLGGTDYGYTF
TRBV5-6	CASSFGTSGSPDTQYF
TRBV29-1	CSVKGDTEAFF
TRBV6-5	CASSPWTGKGELFF
TRBV7-2	CASSLNRGDGYTF
TRBV30	CAWTRLTVGSEAFF
TRBV7-2	CASRRDRASYNEQFF
TRBV19	CASRGGYEQYF
TRBV2	CASSDHRVTGELFF
TRBV7-2	CASSLAASGRVIHEQYF
TRBV18	CASSPPVGGFSGNTIYF
TRBV5-1	CASSLVEGGTEAFF
TRBV18	CASSQRQGSNTGELFF
TRBV9	CASSVEVRSPLHF
TRBV28	CASSSVVSGYTF
TRBV6-5	CASSYSDGPYEQYF
TRBV11-3	CASSLSRNNEQFF
TRBV27	CASSLLGTGESEQYF
TRBV7-3	CASSLPGREQYF
TRBV6-5	CASSSGTNSYYEQYF
TRBV5-1	CASSGTPGPDEQFF
TRBV5-6	CASSITGGMNTEAFF
TRBV29-1	CSVGGSTGELFF
TRBV7-3	CASSPFSGNYGYTF
TRBV10-3	CAIGQYGYTF
TRBV11-3	CASSPTDPYNYGYTF
TRBV2	CASIVDRASSTQYF